What follows are 32 T cell receptor beta chains derived from one specimen sequenced in a study of Japanese encephalitis immunity and Zika vaccine responses. For 6 days, PBMCs labeled with CFSE were cultured with peptide pools at roughly 1 ug/mL each. TCRdb called the 5' RACE reads again in MiXCR, with one record for every CDR3 protein. The table includes some 150 distinct CDR3 sequences, 16% detected once. The material was antigen-activated CD8+ T cells from blood, cultured, obtained during a Zika inactivated vaccine study. These receptors were taken from an adult man who received an inactivated Zika virus vaccine.

By sample fraction, this clonotype is large. The chain joins TRBV14 to TRBJ1-1; D uncertain. CDR1 is SGHDN, CDR2 FVKESK, per germline. The V end was cut by 2 bases, the J end by 3 bases, with 10 bases between. CDR3 length: 14 residues. The CDR3 loop is CASSQYKEDTEAFF. For the CDR3, the DNA is TGTGCCAGCAGCCAATACAAGGAGGACACTGAAGCTTTCTTT.

This clonotype is categorized as large. The chain combines TRBV29-1 with TRBJ2-7; the D gene is possibly TRBD1 (6 bases). This CDR3 is built from 13 residues. V was trimmed by 7 bases and J by 0 bases, leaving 13 bases between them. Germline-derived CDR1 and CDR2 are SQVTM and ANQGSEA. CDR3 region: CSAQRDNSYEQYF. The CDR3 coding sequence is TGCAGCGCCCAACGGGACAACTCCTACGAGCAGTACTTC.

This clonotype is termed large. V usage is TRBV11-2 and J usage is TRBJ1-2; D gene uncertain. The CDR3 has 13 residues. With 1 base removed from V and 3 bases from J, the gap between germline ends came to 6 bases. Per the germline V gene, CDR1 is SGHAT and CDR2 is FQNNGV. The CDR3: CASSLVPDYGYTF. CDR3 sequence (DNA): TGTGCCAGCAGCTTAGTACCGGACTATGGCTACACCTTC. The variable domain in full, with the rest retrieved from reference TRBV11-2 and TRBJ1-2, is EAGVAQSPRYKIIEKRQSVAFWCNPISGHATLYWYQQILGQGPKLLIQFQNNGVVDDSQLPKDRFSAERLKGVDSTLKIQPAKLEDSAVYLCASSLVPDYGYTFGSGTRLTVV.

The chain joins TRBV28 to TRBJ1-4; 8 nucleotides line up with TRBD1. This CDR3 has 14 residues. The germline V gene encodes CDR1 MDHEN and CDR2 SYDVKM. The junction had 9 bases not matched to a gene; V was cut back by 7 bases and J by 8 bases. In DNA form, the CDR3 reads TGTGCCAGCATCGCGGGACAGGATGGCGAAAAACTGTTTTTT. This translates into CASIAGQDGEKLFF. Supplemented by reference TRBV28 and TRBJ1-4, the full variable domain reads DVKVTQSSRYLVKRTGEKVFLECVQDMDHENMFWYRQDPGLGLRLIYFSYDVKMKEKGDIPEGYSVSREKKERFSLILESASTNQTSMYLCASIAGQDGEKLFFGSGTQLSVL.

This clonotype is judged medium-sized. The V call is TRBV5-1, the J call TRBJ2-7; the match to TRBD1 covers 7 bases. Unmatched junction bases numbered 3, after V lost 0 bases and J lost 6 bases. There are 13 residues in the CDR3. Germline CDR1 reads SGHRS; CDR2 reads YFSETQ. CDR3 sequence (DNA): TGCGCCAGCAGCTTGGGGGACAGCTCCGAGCAGTACTTC. Translating it yields CASSLGDSSEQYF.

This clonotype is medium-sized. This chain joins TRBV2 and TRBJ2-7; D remains ambiguous. The V end was cut by 4 bases, the J end by 3 bases, with 7 bases between. Germline CDR1 reads SNHLY; CDR2 reads FYNNEI. This CDR3 contains 12 residues. The CDR3 protein is CASSGKIYEQYF. The CDR3 DNA reads as TGTGCCAGCAGTGGGAAAATCTACGAGCAGTACTTC.

By share of the sample, this clonotype is hyperexpanded. V is TRBV6-5 and J is TRBJ2-1; 14 bases line up with TRBD2. The V segment lost 6 bases and the J segment 8 bases; nucleotides outside the gene matches: 6. This CDR3 has 15 amino acids. CDR1 is MNHEY and CDR2 is SVGAGI in the germline V gene. As DNA, the CDR3 is TGTGCCAGCAGGCGACTAGCGGGGGGGCTTGATGAGCAGTTCTTC. Translation gives CASRRLAGGLDEQFF.

In its sample, this clonotype is large. The J gene is TRBJ1-1, the V gene TRBV6-5, with a weak D call TRBD1 (5 bases). There are 15 residues in the CDR3. Trimming cost V 7 bases and J 2 bases, with 17 bases left between them. Looked up from germline, CDR1 is MNHEY and CDR2 is SVGAGI. The CDR3 DNA reads TGTGCCAGCAATCCGACCTCGGGGGGAAACACTGAAGCTTTCTTT. Translated: CASNPTSGGNTEAFF.

This clonotype is labeled as large. The chain carries TRBV21-1 and TRBJ2-7; the tabulated D call, TRBD1, remains unverified against the DNA. TRBV21-1 has pseudogene status. This CDR3 comprises 16 residues. The CDR3 reads CASSRPEGAPPYEQYF. The CDR3 DNA is TGTGCCAGCAGCAGGCCCGAGGGGGCTCCCCCCTACGAGCAGTACTTC.

By sample fraction, this clonotype is hyperexpanded (1% or more). V usage is TRBV6-5 and J usage is TRBJ2-1; 10 nucleotides agree with TRBD2. V shed 5 bases, J shed 4 bases, and the junction held 8 bases outside the gene matches. Germline V gene lookup returns CDR1 MNHEY and CDR2 SVGAGI. This CDR3 has 16 amino acids. CDR3 coding DNA: TGTGCCAGCAGTACCCTCAGCGGGGGGGTTTACAATGAGCAGTTCTTC. It encodes CASSTLSGGVYNEQFF.

This rearrangement joins TRBV7-2 to TRBJ1-5, with D unclear. Trimming took 6 bases from V and 3 from J, leaving 9 bases between them. The germline V gene has CDR1 SGHTA and CDR2 FQGNSA. The CDR3 contains 13 residues. The CDR3 spells CASSWDINQPQHF. Here the CDR3 DNA reads TGTGCCAGCAGTTGGGATATCAATCAGCCCCAGCATTTT. The variable domain in full, completed from reference TRBV7-2 and TRBJ1-5, reads GAGVSQSPSNKVTEKGKDVELRCDPISGHTALYWYRQSLGQGLEFLIYFQGNSAPDKSGLPSDRFSAERTGGSVSTLTIQRTQQEDSAVYLCASSWDINQPQHFGDGTRLSIL.

The chain has TRBV7-9 and TRBJ2-1, with 7 bases fitting TRBD2. The CDR3 runs 15 residues. The J segment lost 7 bases and the V segment lost 3 bases, leaving 9 bases of the junction unmatched. Germline V CDR1 and CDR2: SEHNR, FQNEAQ (reference sequence). DNA for the CDR3: TGTGCCAGCAGCTTTCGCGGGAGTTATATGAATGAGCAGTTCTTC. Translated, it gives CASSFRGSYMNEQFF.

In this sample, this clonotype is large (0.1 to 1%). This chain uses TRBV10-3 with TRBJ2-7; TRBD1 might be the D (8 bases). Germline V gene data show CDR1 as ENHRY and CDR2 as SYGVKD. Between the trimmed V and J ends, which lost 8 bases and 0 bases, there was a span of 14 bases. The CDR3 is made up of 14 amino acids. In DNA, the CDR3 is TGTGCCATCGACAGGGGACTAAACTCCTACGAGCAGTACTTC. This translates into CAIDRGLNSYEQYF.

By proportion, this clonotype is medium-sized. The chain carries TRBV28 and TRBJ1-5, with TRBD1 as a possible D gene (5 bases). The CDR3 is made up of 17 amino acids. Germline lookup yields CDR1 MDHEN and CDR2 SYDVKM. The germline V and J ends were trimmed by 5 bases and 0 bases, with 17 bases remaining between them. The CDR3 DNA sequence: TGTGCCAGCAGTACCGATGGGGGATTTTATAGCAATCAGCCCCAGCATTTT. It is translated as CASSTDGGFYSNQPQHF. Combining the CDR3 with reference TRBV28 and TRBJ1-5 gives the whole variable domain DVKVTQSSRYLVKRTGEKVFLECVQDMDHENMFWYRQDPGLGLRLIYFSYDVKMKEKGDIPEGYSVSREKKERFSLILESASTNQTSMYLCASSTDGGFYSNQPQHFGDGTRLSIL.

This clonotype rates as medium-sized. The chain recombines TRBV6-5 with TRBJ2-7; the D gene is possibly TRBD1 (5 bases). Germline lookup yields CDR1 MNHEY and CDR2 SVGAGI. The CDR3 runs to 14 residues. Trimming left V 7 bases short and J 3 bases short, with 16 bases between. The DNA of the CDR3 is TGTGCCAGCAACCATCTAACAGGCAACTACGAGCAGTACTTC. Protein sequence: CASNHLTGNYEQYF.

The chain has TRBV7-6 and TRBJ2-5; D perhaps matches TRBD2 (6 bases). The CDR3 has 14 residues. The V and J ends lost 2 bases and 5 bases respectively, with 12 bases between them. Germline V lookup: CDR1 SGHVS, CDR2 FNYEAQ. The CDR3 bases are TGTGCCAGCAGCTTACGGACTCGGGGGGAGACCCAGTACTTC. This encodes CASSLRTRGETQYF.

This clonotype is large. The chain uses TRBV20-1 and TRBJ2-7, with D possibly being TRBD2 (6 bases). The V gene's germline CDR1 is DFQATT and CDR2 SNEGSKA (reference sequence). Trimming took 5 bases from V and 2 from J, leaving 16 bases between them. The CDR3 consists of 14 residues. This chain's CDR3 is CSASGGAIPYEQYF. CDR3 in DNA: TGCAGTGCTTCAGGAGGGGCAATTCCCTACGAGCAGTACTTC.

By its share, this clonotype is hyperexpanded (1% or more). The gene calls are TRBV6-5 and TRBJ2-7; TRBD1 matches 8 bases. The length of the CDR3 is 16 residues. V shed 5 bases, J shed 0 bases, and the junction held 9 bases outside the gene matches. Germline V gives CDR1 MNHEY, CDR2 SVGAGI. CDR3: CASSPLSGGFSYEQYF. The CDR3 DNA follows: TGTGCCAGCAGTCCGTTGTCAGGGGGCTTCTCCTACGAGCAGTACTTC.

This chain connects TRBV29-1 to TRBJ1-1; D remains ambiguous. Germline V gene sequence: CDR1 SQVTM, CDR2 ANQGSEA. This CDR3 is 11 amino acids long. V lost 7 bases and J 4 bases, leaving 10 bases between the germline ends. CDR3 bases: TGCAGCGGGGCGATAGCCACTGAAGCTTTCTTT. Encoded protein: CSGAIATEAFF.

This clonotype is large by share. CDR3 coding DNA: TGTGCCAGCAGCCCACGGACAGGGGGTATCGACGAGCAGTACTTC. Translation: CASSPRTGGIDEQYF. The chain carries TRBV9 and TRBJ2-7; 10 bases are a match to TRBD1. From germline, CDR1 is SGDLS and CDR2 YYNGEE. The J segment lost 5 bases and the V segment lost 4 bases, leaving 9 bases of the junction unmatched. The CDR3 is 15 residues long.

By share, this clonotype ranks as large. This sequence joins TRBV12-3 or TRBV12-4 and TRBJ2-1; no clear D. This CDR3 comprises 13 residues. The V gene lost 3 bases and the J gene lost 7 bases, with 10 bases spanning the gap. The CDR3 DNA sequence: TGTGCCAGCAGTTTTTTTGATGGGAATGAGCAGTTCTTC. Its protein is CASSFFDGNEQFF.

This clonotype is classed as medium-sized. This sequence joins TRBV27 and TRBJ2-7; D is perhaps TRBD1 (6 bases). V was shortened by 0 bases and J by 3 bases, with 9 bases between the two germline ends. The CDR3 consists of 14 residues. Germline V lookup: CDR1 MNHEY, CDR2 SMNVEV (reference sequence). For the CDR3, the DNA is TGTGCCAGCAGTTTATCGAAAGGGGGCTACGAGCAGTACTTC. It codes for CASSLSKGGYEQYF.

Judged by abundance, this clonotype is medium-sized. This rearrangement joins TRBV24-1 to TRBJ1-2; no definite D call. Germline lookup yields CDR1 KGHDR and CDR2 SFDVKD. The CDR3 runs to 13 residues. V was shortened by 5 bases and J by 3 bases, with 9 bases between the two germline ends. For the CDR3, the DNA is TGTGCCACCAGTGCCGCCAGTTACTATGGCTACACCTTC. Its protein product is CATSAASYYGYTF.

This clonotype is categorized as large (0.1 to 1%). This chain connects TRBV4-3 to TRBJ2-7; D possibly matches TRBD1 or TRBD2 (5 bases each). CDR1 is LGHNA, CDR2 YSLEER, per germline. The CDR3 extends over 16 amino acids. Trimming took 0 bases from V and 2 from J, leaving 14 bases between them. In nucleotides, the CDR3 is TGCGCCAGCAGCCAAGATTACCCGGGGCCAACCTACGAGCAGTACTTC. This codes for CASSQDYPGPTYEQYF.

The chain links TRBV6-2 or TRBV6-3 to TRBJ2-7, with TRBD2 matching 14 bases. Germline CDR1 is MNHEY and CDR2 is SVGEGT. The CDR3 length is 16 residues. Trimming took 6 bases from V and 3 from J; bases not matched to a gene: 7. The CDR3 spells CASSWGLAGVHYEQYF. Here the CDR3 DNA reads TGTGCCAGCAGCTGGGGACTAGCGGGGGTCCACTACGAGCAGTACTTC.

This clonotype is judged large. This rearrangement joins TRBV29-1 to TRBJ2-7, with a weak D call TRBD1 (5 bases). V lost 4 bases to trimming and J lost 1 base, with 11 bases between them. The CDR3 spans 13 residues. CDR1 SQVTM and CDR2 ANQGSEA come from the germline V gene. CDR3 in DNA: TGCAGCGTTGCCCAGGGTAATTCCTACGAGCAGTACTTC. It is translated as CSVAQGNSYEQYF.

The chain has TRBV19 and TRBJ2-1, with 9 bases fitting TRBD2. Germline assignment: CDR1 LNHDA and CDR2 SQIVND (reference sequence). V lost 3 bases, J lost 7 bases, and 10 bases stayed unmatched. The CDR3 runs 16 residues. CDR3 in amino acids: CASSILAGGIINEQFF. The CDR3 DNA follows: TGTGCCAGTAGTATCTTGGCGGGGGGGATTATTAATGAGCAGTTCTTC. Complete variable domain (other parts from reference TRBV19 and TRBJ2-1): DGGITQSPKYLFRKEGQNVTLSCEQNLNHDAMYWYRQDPGQGLRLIYYSQIVNDFQKGDIAEGYSVSREKKESFPLTVTSAQKNPTAFYLCASSILAGGIINEQFFGPGTRLTVL.

Relative to its sample, this clonotype is large (0.1 to 1%). In DNA form, the CDR3 reads TGCGCCAGCAGCCTCGCGGGTGGGGCTATGAACACTGAAGCTTTCTTT. Protein sequence: CASSLAGGAMNTEAFF. The V gene is TRBV4-3, the J gene TRBJ1-1; tentative D call: TRBD1 (5 bases). This CDR3 is built from 16 residues. Germline CDR1 is LGHNA and CDR2 is YSLEER. Trimming stripped 4 bases from V and 0 bases from J, with 15 bases between.

This clonotype is labeled large. The chain is built from TRBV5-1 and TRBJ2-7; TRBD2 matches 14 bases. Germline V gene lookup returns CDR1 SGHRS and CDR2 YFSETQ. V lost 5 bases and J lost 12; bases outside the gene matches: 7. The CDR3 spans 13 residues. The CDR3 DNA sequence: TGCGCCAGCAGTGATGGACTAGCGGGGGGCGCGTACTTC. Its translation: CASSDGLAGGAYF. The entire variable domain, with the rest obtained from reference TRBV5-1 and TRBJ2-7, is as follows: KAGVTQTPRYLIKTRGQQVTLSCSPISGHRSVSWYQQTPGQGLQFLFEYFSETQRNKGNFPGRFSGRQFSNSRSEMNVSTLELGDSALYLCASSDGLAGGAYFGPGTRLTVT.

This clonotype is medium-sized. This chain joins TRBV20-1 and TRBJ2-5; the match to TRBD2 covers 9 bases. The CDR3 sequence is 17 residues long. V shed 0 bases, J shed 4 bases, and the junction held 12 bases outside the gene matches. Germline CDR1 and CDR2: DFQATT and SNEGSKA (reference sequence). CDR3 nucleotide sequence: TGCAGTGCTAGAGATGGCGGGCTAGCGGGGAGGGGAGAGACCCAGTACTTC. Translated: CSARDGGLAGRGETQYF.

In this sample, this clonotype is large (0.1 to 1%). The chain combines TRBV7-9 with TRBJ2-1; 7 bases fit TRBD1. V lost 3 bases, J lost 4 bases, and 6 bases stayed unmatched. CDR1 is SEHNR and CDR2 is FQNEAQ in the germline V gene (reference sequence). The CDR3 loop spans 15 amino acids. Written as DNA, the CDR3 is TGTGCCAGCAGCTTGGGGGACAGTGCTTACAATGAGCAGTTCTTC. Its translation is CASSLGDSAYNEQFF.

This clonotype counts as hyperexpanded. V usage is TRBV3-1 and J usage is TRBJ2-1; 12 nucleotides match TRBD2. The germline gives CDR1 LGHDT, CDR2 YNNKEL (reference sequence). This CDR3 is 15 amino acids long. V lost 4 bases, J lost 4 bases, and 2 bases stayed unmatched. CDR3 region: CASSLLAGGYNEQFF. CDR3 nucleotides: TGTGCCAGCAGCCTACTAGCGGGGGGTTACAATGAGCAGTTCTTC.